The 31 T cell receptor beta chains presented below share a single source sample, sequenced in a study of T cells after yellow fever vaccination. From the 5' RACE reads, TCRdb called clonotypes with MiXCR, one entry per CDR3 protein. The sample lists about 300,000 distinct CDR3 sequences, around 6.8% occurring once. Sequenced here: PBMCs, sampled more than 35 days after the first yellow fever vaccination. These receptors all stem from a man between 18 and 35 years old who received the YFV17D yellow fever vaccine.

This clonotype came up a few times. V and J are TRBV20-1 and TRBJ1-1; D is unresolved. Germline CDR1 and CDR2: DFQATT and SNEGSKA (reference sequence). Between the trimmed V and J ends, which lost 0 bases and 11 bases, there was a span of 13 bases. This CDR3 region has 12 residues. The chain's CDR3 is CSARELFGRAFF. CDR3 sequence (DNA): TGCAGTGCTAGAGAGCTCTTCGGGCGGGCTTTCTTT.

In this sample, this clonotype turned up a few times. V is TRBV20-1 and J is TRBJ1-5; possible D gene TRBD1, 5 bases. V lost 4 bases and J 1 base, leaving 17 bases between the germline ends. This CDR3 contains 16 residues. The germline V gene has CDR1 DFQATT and CDR2 SNEGSKA (reference sequence). In DNA form, the CDR3 reads TGCAGTGCTACCAGACTGGGGCGTTGGAGCAATCAGCCCCAGCATTTT. It is translated as CSATRLGRWSNQPQHF.

Only a few counts were recorded for this clonotype. The chain has TRBV11-3 and TRBJ2-3, with TRBD2 matching 7 bases. CDR1 and CDR2 from the germline V gene are SGHNT and YENEEA. The V and J ends lost 1 base and 4 bases, in that order; junction bases with no gene match: 11. The CDR3 is 17 amino acids. The CDR3 loop is CASSLGGWGAGSDTQYF. CDR3 coding DNA: TGTGCCAGCAGCTTAGGGGGATGGGGAGCGGGGTCAGATACGCAGTATTTT.

The chain recombines TRBV7-2 with TRBJ2-2; D not resolved. The V and J ends lost 6 bases and 7 bases respectively, with 6 bases between them. Germline lookup yields CDR1 SGHTA and CDR2 FQGNSA. The CDR3 is made up of 11 amino acids. For the CDR3, the DNA is TGTGCCAGCAGTCCTGACGGGGAGCTGTTTTTT. It is translated as CASSPDGELFF.

This sequence joins TRBV12-3 or TRBV12-4 and TRBJ2-1; weak D call: TRBD1 (5 bases). V gave up 2 bases and J gave up 8 bases, with 13 bases separating them. This CDR3 comprises 14 residues. The CDR3 coding sequence is TGTGCCAGCAGTTTATTCTCAGACAGCGATGAGCAGTTCTTC. Encoded protein: CASSLFSDSDEQFF.

J is TRBJ2-6 and V is TRBV5-5; D gene uncertain. V lost 3 bases and J 0 bases, leaving 13 bases between the germline ends. This CDR3 is built from 17 residues. The germline gives CDR1 SGHKS, CDR2 YYEKEE (reference sequence). The CDR3 here is CASSSTGHFSGANVLTF. The CDR3 region has the DNA TGTGCCAGCAGCTCCACGGGCCACTTCTCTGGGGCCAACGTCCTGACTTTC.

This clonotype was counted ten times or more. The chain links TRBV5-5 to TRBJ1-3; D gene ambiguous. CDR3 length: 15 residues. V was shortened by 2 bases and J by 0 bases, with 9 bases between the two germline ends. Germline CDR1 is SGHKS and CDR2 is YYEKEE (reference sequence). CDR3 sequence reads: CASSFVGISGNTIYF. The CDR3 bases are TGTGCCAGCAGCTTTGTGGGGATCTCTGGAAACACCATATATTTT.

This chain uses TRBV5-1 with TRBJ2-2, with 9 nucleotides matching TRBD2. V was clipped by 4 bases and J by 4 bases; unmatched bases: 8. CDR3 length equals 16 residues. CDR1 and CDR2 (germline): SGHRS, YFSETQ. The chain's CDR3 is CASSPRASGVTGELFF. The CDR3 DNA reads TGCGCCAGCAGCCCGCGCGCTAGCGGGGTCACCGGGGAGCTGTTTTTT.

This clonotype was seen repeatedly, ten times or more. This chain links TRBV20-1 with TRBJ2-7; maybe TRBD1 (5 bases). CDR1 is DFQATT and CDR2 is SNEGSKA in the germline V gene (reference sequence). The CDR3 runs to 15 residues. V lost 2 bases and J 2 bases, leaving 16 bases between the germline ends. The CDR3: CSARSYGAATYEQYF. CDR3 sequence (DNA): TGCAGTGCTAGATCGTATGGGGCGGCTACCTACGAGCAGTACTTC.

V usage is TRBV28 and J usage is TRBJ2-3; TRBD2 is a possible D gene (6 bases). Trimming took 7 bases from V and 4 from J, leaving 24 bases between them. The CDR3 consists of 17 residues. Germline lookup yields CDR1 MDHEN and CDR2 SYDVKM. For the CDR3, the DNA is TGTGCCAGCAAAGGACGAACTAGCTCGCCGAGTCCAGATACGCAGTATTTT. Protein: CASKGRTSSPSPDTQYF.

This clonotype was observed many times. The gene calls are TRBV12-3 or TRBV12-4 and TRBJ2-4, with D perhaps TRBD1 or TRBD2 (5 bases each). The CDR3 is 13 amino acids. The ends were cut back, 3 bases at V and 8 bases at J, with 11 bases in the middle. The CDR3 bases are TGTGCCAGCAGTTTGGGGGAGAGAGACATTCAGTACTTC. It is translated as CASSLGERDIQYF.

There are a few counts of this clonotype. The genes are TRBV5-5 and TRBJ1-3, with D unresolved. CDR3 length: 16 residues. Trimming stripped 1 base from V and 4 bases from J, with 15 bases between. Germline V lookup: CDR1 SGHKS, CDR2 YYEKEE (reference sequence). CDR3 protein: CASSLWSGPAGNTIYF. CDR3 sequence (DNA): TGTGCCAGCAGCTTGTGGAGCGGCCCCGCAGGAAACACCATATATTTT. The complete variable domain, with remaining parts taken from reference TRBV5-5 and TRBJ1-3, reads DAGVTQSPTHLIKTRGQQVTLRCSPISGHKSVSWYQQVLGQGPQFIFQYYEKEERGRGNFPDRFSARQFPNYSSELNVNALLLGDSALYLCASSLWSGPAGNTIYFGEGSWLTVV.

At least ten counts were recorded for this clonotype. The genes are TRBV12-3 or TRBV12-4 and TRBJ1-1; TRBD1 might be the D (5 bases). V was pared by 5 bases and J by 3 bases, with 22 bases between. The length of the CDR3 is 17 residues. CDR3 nucleotides: TGTGCCAGCAGTCCCCCCATGGGGGAATCGGGGGACACTGAAGCTTTCTTT. Protein sequence: CASSPPMGESGDTEAFF.

The gene calls are TRBV7-3 and TRBJ2-3; 8 bases align to TRBD1. In germline, CDR1 is SGHTA, CDR2 FQGTGA. V was clipped by 3 bases and J by 6 bases; unmatched bases: 8. This CDR3 is 15 amino acids long. CDR3 nucleotides: TGTGCCAGCAGCTTTTCAGGGGGCGGACAGGATACGCAGTATTTT. As protein: CASSFSGGGQDTQYF.

This clonotype appeared a few times. V usage is TRBV15 and J usage is TRBJ2-7; D remains ambiguous. With 0 bases removed from V and 12 bases from J, the gap between germline ends came to 12 bases. From germline, CDR1 is LNHNV and CDR2 YYDKDF (reference sequence). There are 12 residues in the CDR3. The CDR3 protein is CATSRDLSRRYF. The CDR3 bases are TGTGCCACCAGCAGAGATTTGAGCCGGCGGTACTTC.

The V gene is TRBV3-1, the J gene TRBJ2-2; D may be TRBD1 or TRBD2 (5 bases each). Trimming cost V 5 bases and J 5 bases, with 9 bases left between them. Germline V gene lookup returns CDR1 LGHDT and CDR2 YNNKEL (reference sequence). CDR3 length: 13 amino acids. DNA for the CDR3: TGTGCCAGCAGCGCCTGGGGGACCGGGGAGCTGTTTTTT. Protein product: CASSAWGTGELFF.

The V and J genes are TRBV5-1 and TRBJ2-7; D possibly matches TRBD1 or TRBD2 (5 bases each). V lost 2 bases and J lost 3, with 9 bases in between. The germline gives CDR1 SGHRS, CDR2 YFSETQ. CDR3 length: 13 amino acids. The CDR3 sequence is CASSFGTGYEQYF. The CDR3 DNA reads TGCGCCAGCAGCTTCGGGACGGGCTACGAGCAGTACTTC.

This clonotype was recorded a few times. V and J are TRBV7-9 and TRBJ2-7; D call uncertain. V lost 11 bases, J lost 6 bases, and 14 bases lay in between. This CDR3 comprises 11 residues. Germline assignment: CDR1 SEHNR and CDR2 FQNEAQ (reference sequence). CDR3: CAYRVGPEQYF. The CDR3, as DNA: TGTGCCTATAGGGTGGGTCCCGAGCAGTACTTC.

The chain joins TRBV5-1 to TRBJ1-1; no definite D call. V was shortened by 0 bases and J by 2 bases, with 5 bases between the two germline ends. Germline CDR1 SGHRS, CDR2 YFSETQ. The CDR3 runs to 13 residues. The CDR3, as DNA: TGCGCCAGCAGCTTGGGGTTCAACACTGAAGCTTTCTTT. Protein: CASSLGFNTEAFF.

The V call is TRBV7-6, the J call TRBJ2-7; 11 nucleotides match TRBD2. With 8 bases clipped from V and 0 bases from J, the junction kept 12 bases outside the gene matches. This CDR3 is 17 amino acids long. CDR1 and CDR2 (germline): SGHVS, FNYEAQ. This CDR3 is CASSRASGGLSSYEQYF. DNA for the CDR3: TGTGCCAGCTCTCGTGCTAGCGGGGGGCTAAGCTCCTACGAGCAGTACTTC.

In its sample, this clonotype was seen a few times. J is TRBJ2-3 and V is TRBV19; 8 bases fit TRBD2. The J segment lost 7 bases and the V segment lost 5 bases, leaving 11 bases of the junction unmatched. The CDR3 is made up of 15 amino acids. CDR1 is LNHDA and CDR2 is SQIVND in the germline V gene (reference sequence). The CDR3 DNA reads TGTGCCAGTAGTCCCCCGGGAGGGGCGTACCATACGCAGTATTTT. Translated, it gives CASSPPGGAYHTQYF.

This clonotype showed up many times. The V and J genes are TRBV5-5 and TRBJ2-3; unclear D gene. CDR3 length: 11 amino acids. Trimming removed 0 bases at V and 6 bases at J, with 2 bases between. The germline V gene has CDR1 SGHKS and CDR2 YYEKEE (reference sequence). The CDR3 DNA reads as TGTGCCAGCAGCTTGGACGATACGCAGTATTTT. Residues: CASSLDDTQYF.

The chain is built from TRBV12-3 or TRBV12-4 and TRBJ2-7; D is ambiguous. V was pared by 2 bases and J by 4 bases, with 12 bases between. This CDR3 has 14 residues. In nucleotides, the CDR3 is TGTGCCAGCAGTTTATTCGGTGAAAGGTACGAGCAGTACGTC. Amino acids: CASSLFGERYEQYV.

DNA of the CDR3: TGTGCCAGCAAGGGACTAGCGGGAAATCAAGAGACCCAGTACTTC. Translating it yields CASKGLAGNQETQYF. The chain recombines TRBV27 with TRBJ2-5; TRBD2 agrees at 13 bases. The CDR3 has 15 residues. Germline V gives CDR1 MNHEY, CDR2 SMNVEV (reference sequence). With V trimmed by 7 bases and J by 2 bases, 4 bases remained unmatched.

This clonotype was counted only a few times. The chain uses TRBV12-3 or TRBV12-4 and TRBJ2-1; TRBD2 matches at 7 bases. V lost 9 bases to trimming and J lost 9 bases; unmatched junction nucleotides: 8. The CDR3 covers 12 residues. In DNA form, the CDR3 reads TGTGCCAGTGGGGGGGTCGTGGGTGAGCAGTTCTTC. As protein: CASGGVVGEQFF.

This clonotype was counted at least ten times. The chain links TRBV12-3 or TRBV12-4 to TRBJ2-2; tentatively, D is TRBD1 (6 bases). CDR3 length: 15 amino acids. The germline V and J ends were trimmed by 5 bases and 6 bases, with 16 bases remaining between them. CDR3 protein: CASSLTSGVAGELFF. The CDR3 coding sequence is TGTGCCAGCAGTCTAACGTCAGGGGTTGCCGGGGAGCTGTTTTTT.

The V call is TRBV6-2 or TRBV6-3, the J call TRBJ2-1; D is perhaps TRBD1 (5 bases). CDR3 length equals 15 residues. Germline values: CDR1 MNHEY, CDR2 SVGEGT. Trimming shortened V by 7 bases and J by 2 bases, and 15 bases separated the two germline ends. CDR3 sequence (DNA): TGTGCCAGCACCTTCAGCAGGGCGGCCTACAATGAGCAGTTCTTC. Residues: CASTFSRAAYNEQFF.

This clonotype was found many times. J is TRBJ2-2 and V is TRBV7-8; 7 positions match TRBD2. Looked up from germline, CDR1 is SGHVS and CDR2 is FQNEAQ. The V and J ends lost 8 bases and 5 bases, in that order; junction bases with no gene match: 11. CDR3 length: 15 amino acids. The DNA for the CDR3 is TGTGCCAGCCTGCTGGGCGGGGAGGGAACCGGGGAGCTGTTTTTT. This encodes CASLLGGEGTGELFF.

V gene TRBV29-1 combines with J gene TRBJ1-1; D might be TRBD1 (5 bases). V was cut by 7 bases and J by 1 base, with 19 bases left in between. Germline V gives CDR1 SQVTM, CDR2 ANQGSEA. The CDR3 totals 15 residues. This CDR3 reads CSARNAGSGNTEAFF. In nucleotides, the CDR3 is TGCAGCGCTCGAAACGCAGGGTCAGGGAACACTGAAGCTTTCTTT.

The DNA of the CDR3 is TGCAGTGCTAGAGATCTACGACAGACAGGAGCGGGGAATGAGCAGTTCTTC. Amino acids: CSARDLRQTGAGNEQFF. The chain combines TRBV20-1 with TRBJ2-1; weak D call: TRBD2 (7 bases). Germline CDR1 and CDR2: DFQATT and SNEGSKA (reference sequence). Trimming stripped 0 bases from V and 7 bases from J, with 22 bases between. This CDR3 comprises 17 residues.

This clonotype came up many times. The rearrangement joins TRBV12-3 or TRBV12-4 to TRBJ1-5, with a tentative D call TRBD1 (5 bases). This CDR3 spans 15 amino acids. V lost 3 bases and J 7 bases, leaving 16 bases between the germline ends. In nucleotides, the CDR3 is TGTGCCAGCAGTTTTGGGACCGAGGGGAGCCAGCCCCAGCATTTT. Translation gives CASSFGTEGSQPQHF.